What follows describes a single T cell receptor beta chain. Per the study methods: Researchers report that nucleated cell counts were estimated from reference gene primer amplification. TCRdb's table, derived via immunoSEQ multiplex PCR, lists solely in-frame clones and lacks some. The DNA gave D and trimming, while V, J and clone size come from that table. The sample has about 140,000 clones, more than 60% seen once; the top ten hold roughly 2%. The ends lost 4 bases at V and 4 bases at J; junction bases unmatched: 1. Germline V lookup: CDR1 ENHRY, CDR2 SYGVKD. The CDR3 extends over 14 amino acids. The data were taken from a study of blood T cell repertoires in COVID-19. Across the whole study: From T cells, B-cell-depleted T cells, or PBMCs came the material, which was cDNA or gDNA.

The gene calls are TRBV10-3 and TRBJ2-1; the match to TRBD1 covers 10 bases. The sample was peripheral blood. This clonotype originated in a woman aged 55 to 70 with acute or convalescent COVID-19. CDR3 residues: CAISGQGAYNEQFF. Written as DNA, the CDR3 is TGTGCCATCAGTGGACAGGGGGCGTACAATGAGCAGTTCTTC.